A few counts support the clone carrying this TCR beta chain. Its antigen is not known. This sample is part of a study of blood T cells in healthy people across ages. V dropped 0 bases and J dropped 3 bases, with 9 bases sitting between them. This CDR3 contains 14 residues. The germline gives CDR1 SGHRS, CDR2 YFSETQ. Study results and caveats: Strongly correlated with naive T cell percentage was TCR beta diversity.

The study drew donors from healthy Caucasian individuals in Russia aged 6 to 90. They isolated at least 6 million PBMCs from each sample. A J-beta primer mix and a sample-barcoded 5' primer were used in a second PCR of roughly 6 to 12 cycles. A 12-random-nucleotide template-switch adaptor tagged each cDNA molecule. TCRdb reanalysed the 5' RACE reads using MiXCR and keeps one entry per CDR3 protein. The repertoire consists of about 1.6 million distinct CDR3 sequences, with roughly 32% occurring once and the leading ten covering 11%. Sequencing used blood. V usage is TRBV5-1 and J usage is TRBJ1-2; D remains unclear. The clonotype comes from a woman in her twenties or thirties in good health. The CDR3 reads CASSLESVDYGYTF. The CDR3 nucleotides are TGCGCCAGCAGCTTGGAGTCGGTGGACTATGGCTACACCTTC.